A single T cell receptor beta chain is shown here with its context. Its antigen remains unidentified. Per-nucleotide qualities are absent, and no much larger clonotype sits a single base away. V lost 0 bases and J lost 7 bases; the stretch between them is 15 bases long. Based on the germline V gene (reference sequence), the CDR1 and CDR2 sequences are GTSNPN and SVGIG. From its cysteine to its phenylalanine, the CDR3 spans 14 amino acids. The sequence is cut down to CDR3 DNA, 42 bases in frame from base 1. This entry is derived from a study of T cell responses to AZD1222 COVID-19 vaccine (dated by TCRdb to the early 2020s). For the study in its entirety: AZD1222 recipients given second doses at about 4 weeks or at about 12 weeks were pooled, since spike-specific TCR depth and breadth were not found to differ between the two schedules. TCR sequencing covered roughly 230 trial participants: 200 to 210 given two doses of AZD1222 and about 26 given two doses of MenACWY control vaccine. Enrollment into the trials was organized by age into subgroups of 18-55, 56-69 and 70-plus years, and those subgroups contained roughly 150, 30 and 60 TCR-sequenced participants, respectively.

In light of the paper, this sample's time point label describes: baseline before first vaccination. Vaccinee samples came from UK trials COV001 and COV002, including a single-blind randomized controlled phase 2/3 trial of AZD1222 (ChAdOx1 nCoV-19) in healthy adults. For TCRbeta chain sequencing, PBMC samples were collected from trial participants at day 0 and at day 28 after the second dose. The paper's findings and limits, for the study overall: Nearly half of unique spike-specific TCRs reportedly recognized epitopes outside regions mutated in the B.1.351 and B.1.1.7 variants. Participants were mostly white British, with more females than males. The authors suggested clonal diversity may have been underestimated. The whole spike protein was spanned by vaccine-associated CD4 TCRs, and dominant responses were seen in regions 160-218 and 743-854. Conclusions about previously exposed vaccinees are limited, since just six or seven AZD1222 recipients were seropositive for SARS-CoV-2 at baseline. Because no samples from the day 14 peak response were available, repertoires could be characterized only after the peak T cell response. In the small 56-69-year group, the increase in depth fell short of significance, most likely because of low power. Spike-specific TCR breadth and depth rose significantly after two AZD1222 doses compared with day 0 and with MenACWY recipients.

The CDR3 regions of human TCRbeta chains were analyzed by immunosequencing. As for the authors' bioinformatics: TCRs in the repertoires were compared against a reference library of SARS-CoV-2-specific TCRs that had been generated with the MIRA antigen-specificity platform. Breadth was defined as the fraction of unique TCRs that were SARS-CoV-2-associated. Depth was defined as the fraction of total T cells that were SARS-CoV-2-associated. Each spike-specific TCR was assigned to its reactive spike region and to a CD4 or CD8 class using the MIRA data. Log10-transformed breadth and depth values were compared by one-way ANOVA with Sidak's multiple comparisons tests. In its TCRdb copy, this immuneACCESS table keeps in-frame sequences only and misses some clones. Where compared with another copy, unresolved V genes explain less than half of these, and the others have no known cause. V, J and clone size are those of that table, while D and trimming were read from the DNA. The table for this sample lists about 150,000 clones; about 93% of them were counted only once. Jointly, the top ten make up 9.1% of the sample.

The chain employs TRBV30 and TRBJ1-2; TRBD1 might be the D gene, on 5 matching bases. The sample consisted of peripheral blood, taken on day 0 of AZD1222 vaccination. This TCR was sampled from an adult in good health. The CDR3 here reads CAWSVRGGDGGYTF. Here is the DNA: TGTGCCTGGAGTGTGCGGGGGGGGGATGGTGGCTACACCTTC.